The clone carrying this T cell receptor (beta chain) has ten or more counts. The library labeled individual cDNA molecules by adding unique molecular identifiers to them. A single record per CDR3 protein comes from TCRdb applying MiXCR to the RACE reads. Of about 82,000 distinct CDR3 sequences in the sample, around 13% were seen once. This entry comes from a study of human T cells and chemical hapten exposure. Overall study context: DPC 0.01% went on the upper back by patch test, with reading at 6 days. Alopecia areata, totalis or universalis affected patients, mainly female.

Time point meaning: patch test 3, about 24 weeks after DPC sensitization. Treatment: therapeutic diphenylcyclopropenone sensitization with weekly scalp DPC. The CDR3 spans 15 residues. Germline CDR1 DFQATT, CDR2 SNEGSKA (reference sequence). Trimming removed 1 base from V and 3 bases from J; junction bases left unmatched: 4. This chain joins TRBV20-1 and TRBJ2-5; the match to TRBD2 covers 11 bases. The specimen was whole blood, collected in connection with sensitization to the hapten diphenylcyclopropenone (DPC). The clonotype comes from a woman aged 45-65 years with alopecia areata. Some clones in this sample may be carry-over from other donors' samples. The CDR3 loop is CSARAGTSGKETQYF. CDR3 sequence (DNA): TGCAGTGCTAGAGCGGGGACTAGCGGTAAAGAGACCCAGTACTTC.